What follows is one T cell receptor beta chain and its context. Its specificity is unknown. TCR cDNA was made by 5'RACE template switching, adding a universal primer site and UMIs. TCRdb re-derived calls from the 5' RACE reads in MiXCR, one entry per CDR3 protein. The sample lists just over 250,000 distinct CDR3 sequences, roughly 5.6% seen once, with roughly 3.3% in the top ten. The data derive from a study of T cells after yellow fever vaccination. Study-wide points: Among primary-vaccination clones, most reappeared after the booster, at 96% for CD4 and more than 75% for CD8. Although most clonotypes did not, a small share appeared in both CD4 and CD8 compartments.

Trimming pared 5 bases from V and 5 bases from J, leaving 13 bases between. CDR1 and CDR2 from the germline V gene are MNHEY and SMNVEV (reference sequence). The CDR3 sequence is 14 residues long. This TCR was recovered from a man between 18 and 29 years old who received the YFV17D yellow fever vaccine. The chain recombines TRBV27 with TRBJ1-5, with D possibly matching TRBD1 (5 bases). Sequences were derived from CD4+ T cells sorted from PBMCs, sampled on the day of the yellow fever booster vaccination. The CDR3 DNA follows: TGTGCCAGCAGTCGAACGCCGGGGGATCAGCCCCAGCATTTT. Translated: CASSRTPGDQPQHF.